Presented here are 20 T cell receptor beta chains from one specimen sequenced in a study of blood T cell repertoires in COVID-19. Method: immunoSEQ multiplex PCR; TCRdb's copy keeps in-frame clones and lacks some. The sample records some 250,000 clones, over 65% being singletons. Input material: peripheral blood. These receptors were obtained from a woman older than 75 with acute or convalescent COVID-19.

The chain links TRBV13 to TRBJ2-3; TRBD2 matches at 10 bases. Per germline, CDR1 PRHDT and CDR2 FYEKMQ (reference sequence). V gave up 1 base and J gave up 2 bases; unmatched junction bases: 6. This CDR3 contains 17 residues. CDR3 protein: CASSLVSLAGITDTQYF. In DNA, the CDR3 is TGTGCCAGCAGCTTAGTTTCACTAGCGGGGATCACAGATACGCAGTATTTT.

The chain links TRBV5-5 to TRBJ1-1; 9 nucleotides agree with TRBD1. V lost 4 bases, J lost 4 bases, and 20 bases stayed unmatched. Germline values: CDR1 SGHKS, CDR2 YYEKEE (reference sequence). The CDR3 contains 19 residues. This CDR3 is CASSLSRGQGGTFGTEAFF. The CDR3 DNA reads TGTGCCAGCAGCCTATCCCGGGGACAGGGTGGGACATTCGGCACTGAAGCTTTCTTT.

V is TRBV5-1 and J is TRBJ1-2, with TRBD1 as a possible D gene (5 bases). This CDR3 contains 12 residues. V gave up 5 bases and J gave up 1 base, with 6 bases separating them. Germline V gene lookup returns CDR1 SGHRS and CDR2 YFSETQ. CDR3 nucleotide sequence: TGCGCCAGCAGTCAGGGTAACTATGGCTACACCTTC. It specifies CASSQGNYGYTF.

This chain joins TRBV6-1 and TRBJ1-4, with 9 bases aligning to TRBD1. CDR1 MNHNS and CDR2 SASEGT come from the germline V gene. Trimming took 1 base from V and 7 from J; bases not matched to a gene: 1. The CDR3 is 14 amino acids. This CDR3 reads CASSEDRGREKLFF. The CDR3 DNA sequence: TGTGCCAGCAGTGAAGACAGGGGGCGTGAAAAACTGTTTTTT.

The chain uses TRBV6-6 and TRBJ1-1; tentatively, D is TRBD1 (5 bases). CDR1 and CDR2 from the germline V gene are MNHNY and SVGAGI (reference sequence). CDR3 length equals 15 residues. The germline V and J ends were trimmed by 0 bases and 1 base, with 9 bases remaining between them. The CDR3 nucleotides are TGTGCCAGCAGTTACTCGCTGGGGGGGAACACTGAAGCTTTCTTT. This encodes CASSYSLGGNTEAFF.

This chain joins TRBV24-1 and TRBJ2-7; 10 bases agree with TRBD1. This CDR3 region has 16 residues. Germline trimming cut 4 bases from V and 4 bases from J; bases unmatched to any gene: 9. Per the germline V gene, CDR1 is KGHDR and CDR2 is SFDVKD. CDR3 in amino acids: CATSEPLTGGMYEQYF. CDR3 sequence (DNA): TGTGCCACCAGTGAGCCATTGACAGGGGGCATGTACGAGCAGTACTTC.

This sequence joins TRBV10-3 and TRBJ1-2; D is perhaps TRBD1 (6 bases). The CDR3 consists of 14 residues. The germline CDR1 and CDR2 sequences are ENHRY and SYGVKD. V was clipped by 3 bases and J by 7 bases, with 15 bases between them. The CDR3 nucleotides are TGTGCCATCAGTGAACAACAGGGAATCGGTGGCTACACCTTC. It translates to CAISEQQGIGGYTF.

This clone was seen repeatedly, ten times or more. J is TRBJ1-4 and V is TRBV6-5; TRBD1 aligns across 8 bases. The trim removed 7 bases at V and 6 bases at J, leaving 7 bases unmatched. Germline V lookup: CDR1 MNHEY, CDR2 SVGAGI. The CDR3 is 14 amino acids. For the CDR3, the DNA is TGTGCCAGCACCCTGGACAGGGTTGATGAAAAACTGTTTTTT. This gives the protein CASTLDRVDEKLFF.

The chain joins TRBV29-1 to TRBJ2-1; 9 nucleotides align to TRBD2. In germline, CDR1 is SQVTM, CDR2 ANQGSEA. With 7 bases clipped from V and 4 bases from J, the junction kept 2 bases outside the gene matches. This CDR3 contains 12 residues. The CDR3 region is CSGSGGYNEQFF. Here the CDR3 DNA reads TGCAGCGGTAGCGGGGGATACAATGAGCAGTTCTTC.

The gene calls are TRBV19 and TRBJ2-7; TRBD1 agrees at 8 bases. Trimming took 7 bases from V and 3 from J; bases not matched to a gene: 11. This CDR3 has 15 residues. Germline values: CDR1 LNHDA, CDR2 SQIVND (reference sequence). The chain's CDR3 is CASKGWGDRIYEQYF. CDR3 coding DNA: TGTGCCAGTAAAGGGTGGGGGGACAGGATCTACGAGCAGTACTTC.

The chain has TRBV20-1 and TRBJ1-2; D ambiguous. The V end was cut by 7 bases, the J end by 1 base, with 7 bases between. The CDR3 totals 11 residues. Germline V gene sequence: CDR1 DFQATT, CDR2 SNEGSKA (reference sequence). CDR3 DNA: TGCAGTGTGTACAGTAACTATGGCTACACCTTC. It encodes CSVYSNYGYTF.

The chain is built from TRBV6-5 and TRBJ1-5, with D hard to call. V lost 2 bases, J lost 2 bases, and 10 bases lay in between. The CDR3 spans 15 residues. The germline gives CDR1 MNHEY, CDR2 SVGAGI. CDR3 coding DNA: TGTGCCAGCAGTTACCGGGTGGGTGGCAATCAGCCCCAGCATTTT. It specifies CASSYRVGGNQPQHF.

The chain has TRBV6-5 and TRBJ1-5; maybe TRBD1 (5 bases). Trimming pared 2 bases from V and 8 bases from J, leaving 7 bases between. Germline V gene sequence: CDR1 MNHEY, CDR2 SVGAGI. This CDR3 is built from 12 residues. CDR3 protein: CASSYGGEPQHF. The CDR3 DNA follows: TGTGCCAGCAGTTACGGGGGGGAGCCCCAGCATTTT.

As DNA, the CDR3 is TGTGCCAGCAGTGACCCCGTGGGGGGACTCCAAAATTCACCCCTCCACTTT. Translating gives CASSDPVGGLQNSPLHF. The chain has TRBV25-1 and TRBJ1-6, with D possibly matching TRBD1 (5 bases). Per germline, CDR1 MGHDK and CDR2 SYGVNS. Trimming shortened V by 3 bases and J by 7 bases, and 19 bases separated the two germline ends. The CDR3 consists of 17 residues.

This chain joins TRBV6-1 and TRBJ2-5; 8 bases are a match to TRBD1. CDR3 length: 17 amino acids. Germline trimming cut 0 bases from V and 5 bases from J; bases unmatched to any gene: 11. Germline V lookup: CDR1 MNHNS, CDR2 SASEGT. CDR3 residues: CASSEAYRTGMVETQYF. DNA of the CDR3: TGTGCCAGCAGTGAAGCGTATAGGACAGGGATGGTTGAGACCCAGTACTTC.

This chain uses TRBV27 with TRBJ2-7; 11 bases match TRBD1. CDR1 and CDR2 from the germline V gene are MNHEY and SMNVEV (reference sequence). After removal of 3 bases from V and 2 bases from J, the junction contained 3 bases not matched to a gene. CDR3 length equals 15 residues. The CDR3 loop is CASSFKGQGAYEQYF. The CDR3 nucleotides read TGTGCCAGCAGTTTCAAGGGACAGGGGGCCTACGAGCAGTACTTC.

This clone has a handful of counts. The CDR3 is CASSDEAMNTEAFF. DNA for the CDR3: TGTGCCAGCAGTGATGAGGCAATGAACACTGAAGCTTTCTTT. The chain couples TRBV25-1 to TRBJ1-1; D ambiguous. The V end lost 3 bases, the J end lost 0 bases, and 8 bases lay between the germline ends. Looked up from germline, CDR1 is MGHDK and CDR2 is SYGVNS. The CDR3 loop spans 14 amino acids.

This clone was seen a few times. The CDR3 DNA reads as TGTGCCAGCAGTTTAGAGCCCCCGCCGGGAAACTATGGCTACACCTTC. Its translation: CASSLEPPPGNYGYTF. The chain couples TRBV27 to TRBJ1-2; no clear D. V lost 2 bases to trimming and J lost 2 bases, with 15 bases between them. This CDR3 comprises 16 residues. Germline V lookup: CDR1 MNHEY, CDR2 SMNVEV (reference sequence).

The CDR3 region has the DNA TGTGCCAGCAGCCAAGATAAACAGAACTATGGCTACACCTTC. Amino acid sequence: CASSQDKQNYGYTF. The rearrangement uses TRBV4-2 and TRBJ1-2; D is undetermined. V was trimmed by 0 bases and J by 2 bases, leaving 7 bases between them. The CDR3 contains 14 residues. From germline, CDR1 is LGHNA and CDR2 YNFKEQ.

J is TRBJ1-5 and V is TRBV6-5, with D possibly TRBD1 on 6 matching bases. This CDR3 is 14 amino acids long. The ends were cut back, 8 bases at V and 4 bases at J, with 15 bases in the middle. Germline CDR1 and CDR2: MNHEY and SVGAGI. In nucleotides, the CDR3 is TGTGCCAGCCGCAGTCCAGGGGCAAATCAGCCCCAGCATTTT. Its translation is CASRSPGANQPQHF.